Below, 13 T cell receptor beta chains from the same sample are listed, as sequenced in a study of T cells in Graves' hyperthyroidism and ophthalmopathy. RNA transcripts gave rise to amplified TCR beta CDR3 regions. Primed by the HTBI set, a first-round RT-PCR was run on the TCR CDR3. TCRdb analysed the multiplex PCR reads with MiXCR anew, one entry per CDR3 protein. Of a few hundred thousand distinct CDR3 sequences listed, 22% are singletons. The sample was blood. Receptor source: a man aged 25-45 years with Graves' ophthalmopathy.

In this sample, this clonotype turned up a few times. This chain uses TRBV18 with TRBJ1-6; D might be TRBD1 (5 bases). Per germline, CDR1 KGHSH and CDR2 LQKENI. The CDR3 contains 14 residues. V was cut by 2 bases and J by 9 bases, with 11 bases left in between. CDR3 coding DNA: TGTGCCAGCTCACCATCGGGGGAGGCTTCACCCCTCCACTTT. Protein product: CASSPSGEASPLHF.

The CDR3, as DNA: TGCAGCGTTTCCGATGCAGAGCAGTACTTC. This encodes CSVSDAEQYF. The V and J genes are TRBV29-1 and TRBJ2-7, with D unresolved. Per germline, CDR1 SQVTM and CDR2 ANQGSEA. Between the trimmed V and J ends, which lost 5 bases and 7 bases, there was a span of 9 bases. The CDR3 runs to 10 residues.

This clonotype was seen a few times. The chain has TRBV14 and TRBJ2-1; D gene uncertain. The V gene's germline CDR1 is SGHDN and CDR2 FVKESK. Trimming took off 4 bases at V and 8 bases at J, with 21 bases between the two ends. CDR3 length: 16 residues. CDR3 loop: CASSPRLPAFYYEQFF. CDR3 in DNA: TGTGCCAGCAGCCCCCGACTTCCGGCGTTCTATTATGAGCAGTTCTTC.

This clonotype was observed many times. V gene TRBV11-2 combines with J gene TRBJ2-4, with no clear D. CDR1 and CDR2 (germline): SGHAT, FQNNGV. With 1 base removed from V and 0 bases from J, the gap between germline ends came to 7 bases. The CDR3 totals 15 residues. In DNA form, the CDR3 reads TGTGCCAGCAGCTTAGCGAACATAGCCAAAAACATTCAGTACTTC. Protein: CASSLANIAKNIQYF.

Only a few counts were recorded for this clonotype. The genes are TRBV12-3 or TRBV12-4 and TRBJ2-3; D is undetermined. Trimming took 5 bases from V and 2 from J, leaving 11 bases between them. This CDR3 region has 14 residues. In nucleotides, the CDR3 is TGTGCCAGCAGTATGACCTCGCCCACAGATACGCAGTATTTT. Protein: CASSMTSPTDTQYF.

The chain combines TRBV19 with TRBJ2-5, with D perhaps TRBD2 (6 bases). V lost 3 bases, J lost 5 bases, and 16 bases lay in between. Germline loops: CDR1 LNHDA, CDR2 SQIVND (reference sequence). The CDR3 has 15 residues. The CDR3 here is CASSIYGGRMETQYF. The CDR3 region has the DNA TGTGCCAGTAGTATTTATGGTGGGAGGATGGAGACCCAGTACTTC. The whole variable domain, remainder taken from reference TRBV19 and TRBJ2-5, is DGGITQSPKYLFRKEGQNVTLSCEQNLNHDAMYWYRQDPGQGLRLIYYSQIVNDFQKGDIAEGYSVSREKKESFPLTVTSAQKNPTAFYLCASSIYGGRMETQYFGPGTRLLVL.

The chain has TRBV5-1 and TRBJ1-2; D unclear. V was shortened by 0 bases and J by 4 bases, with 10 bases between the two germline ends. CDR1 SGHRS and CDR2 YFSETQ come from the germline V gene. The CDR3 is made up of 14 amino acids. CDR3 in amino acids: CASSLATFLYGYTF. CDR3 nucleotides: TGCGCCAGCAGCTTGGCGACATTTCTCTATGGCTACACCTTC.

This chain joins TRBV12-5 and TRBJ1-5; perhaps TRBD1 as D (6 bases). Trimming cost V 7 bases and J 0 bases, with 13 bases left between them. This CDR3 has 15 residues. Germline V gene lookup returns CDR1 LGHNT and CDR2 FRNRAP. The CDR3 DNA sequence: TGTGCTAGTGCACAGGGAAAGACTAGCAATCAGCCCCAGCATTTT. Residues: CASAQGKTSNQPQHF. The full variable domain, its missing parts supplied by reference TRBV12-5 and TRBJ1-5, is DARVTQTPRHKVTEMGQEVTMRCQPILGHNTVFWYRQTMMQGLELLAYFRNRAPLDDSGMPKDRFSAEMPDATLATLKIQPSEPRDSAVYFCASAQGKTSNQPQHFGDGTRLSIL.

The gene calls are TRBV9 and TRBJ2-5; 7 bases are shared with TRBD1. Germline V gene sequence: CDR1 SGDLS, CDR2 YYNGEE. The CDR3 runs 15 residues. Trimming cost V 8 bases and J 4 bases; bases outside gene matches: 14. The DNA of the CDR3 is TGTGCCAGTACACCGGGACAGTCACCTGGAGAGACCCAGTACTTC. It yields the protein CASTPGQSPGETQYF.

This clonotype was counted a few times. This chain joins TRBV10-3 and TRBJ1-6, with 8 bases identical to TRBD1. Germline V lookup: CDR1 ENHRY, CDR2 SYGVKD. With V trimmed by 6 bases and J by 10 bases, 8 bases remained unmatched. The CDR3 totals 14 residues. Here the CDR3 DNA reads TGTGCCATCAGAGGACAGGGTCACGAATCACCCCTCCACTTT. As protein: CAIRGQGHESPLHF.

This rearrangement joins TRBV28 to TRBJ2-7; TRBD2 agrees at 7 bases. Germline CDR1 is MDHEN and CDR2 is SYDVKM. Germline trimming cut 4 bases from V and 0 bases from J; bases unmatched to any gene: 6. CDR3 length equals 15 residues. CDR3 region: CASSSPSGISYEQYF. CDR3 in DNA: TGTGCCAGCAGTTCCCCCAGCGGGATCTCCTACGAGCAGTACTTC. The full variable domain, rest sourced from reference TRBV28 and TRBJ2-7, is DVKVTQSSRYLVKRTGEKVFLECVQDMDHENMFWYRQDPGLGLRLIYFSYDVKMKEKGDIPEGYSVSREKKERFSLILESASTNQTSMYLCASSSPSGISYEQYFGPGTRLTVT.

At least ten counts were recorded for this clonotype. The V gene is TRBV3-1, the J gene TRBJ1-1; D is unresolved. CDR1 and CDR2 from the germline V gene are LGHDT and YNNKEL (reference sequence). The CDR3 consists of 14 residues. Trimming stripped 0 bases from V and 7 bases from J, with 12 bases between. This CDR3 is CASSQDRPTLEAFF. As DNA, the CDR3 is TGTGCCAGCAGCCAAGACCGACCCACCCTTGAAGCTTTCTTT. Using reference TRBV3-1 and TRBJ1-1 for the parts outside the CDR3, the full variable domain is DTAVSQTPKYLVTQMGNDKSIKCEQNLGHDTMYWYKQDSKKFLKIMFSYNNKELIINETVPNRFSPKSPDKAHLNLHINSLELGDSAVYFCASSQDRPTLEAFFGQGTRLTVV.

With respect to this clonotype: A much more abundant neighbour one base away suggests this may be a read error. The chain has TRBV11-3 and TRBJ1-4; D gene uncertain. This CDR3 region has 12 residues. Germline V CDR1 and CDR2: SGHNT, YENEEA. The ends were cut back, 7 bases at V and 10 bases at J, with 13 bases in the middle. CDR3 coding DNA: TGTGCCAGCAACTCCGAGGGTGGAAAACTGTTTTTT. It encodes CASNSEGGKLFF.